The entry below describes one T cell receptor beta chain. The target antigen is unknown. This sample was taken from a study of T cell responses to AZD1222 COVID-19 vaccine. Study outcomes and limitations: Elevations in Spike-specific TCR breadth and depth followed administration of two AZD1222 doses.

Germline CDR1 reads MNHEY; CDR2 reads SVGEGT. The V end was cut by 6 bases, the J end by 3 bases, with 12 bases between. The CDR3 has 13 residues. Measured with immunoSEQ multiplex PCR; TCRdb has only the in-frame clones, and not every one. The sample has 70,000 or so clones; approximately 89% are singletons. The TCR was taken from an adult in good health. The gene calls are TRBV6-2 or TRBV6-3 and TRBJ2-7, with D hard to call. Sequences were derived from peripheral blood, sampled on day 0 of AZD1222 vaccination. CDR3 nucleotide sequence: TGTGCCAGCAGCCCCGGTTCTGGCTACGAGCAGTACTTC. It specifies CASSPGSGYEQYF.